This record looks at one T cell receptor (beta chain) sequence and its context. The CDR3 length is 13 residues. Trimming left V 0 bases short and J 15 bases short, with 15 bases between. Germline V lookup: CDR1 MNHEY, CDR2 SMNVEV (reference sequence). Sequenced by immunoSEQ multiplex PCR; TCRdb stores in-frame clones only, minus some. The sample yields about 410,000 clones, roughly 91% seen once. This specimen comes from a study of blood T cell repertoires in COVID-19. Among Cohort 3 donors, those recovered had two negative PCRs, clearance, or symptom resolution. The sample taken for sequencing was PBMCs or T cells enriched from blood (not recorded which). This chain joins TRBV27 and TRBJ2-1; D is unclear. This TCR derives from a young man who had recovered from COVID-19. This chain's CDR3 is CASSLSSGWAPFF. The CDR3 DNA follows: TGTGCCAGCAGTTTATCGAGTGGGTGGGCGCCGTTCTTC.